This T cell receptor beta chain was captured by sequencing in a study of tumor and adjacent non-tumor tissue in lung cancer. Study-wide points: Significantly higher TCR diversity was found in tumor than normal lung.

Concerning this clonotype itself: No antigen is known for it.

CDR3 length equals 13 residues. Trimming took off 10 bases at V and 6 bases at J, with 18 bases between the two ends. The germline CDR1 and CDR2 sequences are ENHRY and SYGVKD. The template was RNA from unsorted bulk tissue. Chemotherapy-naive patients with new lung cancer underwent thoracic surgery in China, August–late 2014. A modified ARM-PCR protocol with three rounds of nested PCR amplified TCRbeta. TCRdb called the multiplex PCR reads again in MiXCR, with one record for every CDR3 protein. This table has roughly 150,000 distinct CDR3 sequences, about 71% appearing once. This sequence originates from a man in his sixties with small cell lung cancer. Sequencing was performed on lung tumor tissue. The gene calls are TRBV10-3 and TRBJ2-5, with a weak D call TRBD2 (5 bases). The CDR3 region has the DNA TGTGCCACCTACGTGGAAGGGAGAAAGACCCAGTACTTC. Translating gives CATYVEGRKTQYF.